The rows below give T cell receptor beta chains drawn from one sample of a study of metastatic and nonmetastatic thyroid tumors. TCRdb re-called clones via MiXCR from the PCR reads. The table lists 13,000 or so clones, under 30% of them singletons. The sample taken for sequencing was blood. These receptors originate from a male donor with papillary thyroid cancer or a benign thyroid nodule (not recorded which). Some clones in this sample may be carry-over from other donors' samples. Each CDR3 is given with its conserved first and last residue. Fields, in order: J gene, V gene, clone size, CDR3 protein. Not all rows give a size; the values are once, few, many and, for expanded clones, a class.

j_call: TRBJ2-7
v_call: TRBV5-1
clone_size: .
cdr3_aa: CASSLAGSYEQYF

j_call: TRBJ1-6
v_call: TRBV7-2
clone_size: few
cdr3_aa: CASSLTGESPLHF

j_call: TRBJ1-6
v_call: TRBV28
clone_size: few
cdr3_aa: CASSLGGSPLHF

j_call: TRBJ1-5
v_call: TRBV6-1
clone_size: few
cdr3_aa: CASSERAGLNSNQPQHF

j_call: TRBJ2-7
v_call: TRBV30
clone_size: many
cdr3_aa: CAWSRTSGYEQYF

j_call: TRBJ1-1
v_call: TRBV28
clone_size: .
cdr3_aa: CASGANTEAFF

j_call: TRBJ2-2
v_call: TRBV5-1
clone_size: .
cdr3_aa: CASSLHIPNTGELFF

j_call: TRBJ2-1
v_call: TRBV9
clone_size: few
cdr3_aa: CASSYSGVSYNEQFF

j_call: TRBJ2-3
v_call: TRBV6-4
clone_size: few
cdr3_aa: CASSETGGTDTQYF

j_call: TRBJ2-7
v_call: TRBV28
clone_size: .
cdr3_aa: CASSLILRGTGILNYEQYF

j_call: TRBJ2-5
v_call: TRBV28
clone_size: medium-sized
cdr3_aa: CASSFGLAGVRAVETQYF

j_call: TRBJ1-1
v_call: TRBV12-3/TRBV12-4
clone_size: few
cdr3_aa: CASSYWDTEAFF

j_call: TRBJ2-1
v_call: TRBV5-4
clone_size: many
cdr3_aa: CASSFPREGSSYNEQFF

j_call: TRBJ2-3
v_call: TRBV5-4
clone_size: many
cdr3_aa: CASSFRTSGTDTQYF

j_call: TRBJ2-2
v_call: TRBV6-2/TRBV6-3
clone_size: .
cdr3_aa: CASTYQGSRTDTGELFF

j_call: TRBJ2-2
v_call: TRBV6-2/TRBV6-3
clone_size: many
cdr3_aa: CASSYRDTGELFF

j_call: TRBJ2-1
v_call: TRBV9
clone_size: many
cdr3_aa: CASSVEGQGGNEQFF

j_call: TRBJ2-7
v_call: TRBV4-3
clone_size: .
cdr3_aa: CASSSDSSYEQYF

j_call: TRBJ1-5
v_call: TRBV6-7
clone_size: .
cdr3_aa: CASSGGWGSNQPQHF

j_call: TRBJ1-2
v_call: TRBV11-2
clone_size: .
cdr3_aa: CASSVEGTGTNYGYTF

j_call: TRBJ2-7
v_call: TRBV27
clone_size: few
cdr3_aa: CASSLGTPYEQYF

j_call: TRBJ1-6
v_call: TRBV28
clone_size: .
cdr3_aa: CASSGGSSYNSPLHF

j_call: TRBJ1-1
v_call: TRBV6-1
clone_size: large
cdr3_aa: CASSETLEGVRTEAFF

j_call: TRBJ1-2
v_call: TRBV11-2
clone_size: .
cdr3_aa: CASSLASGLDGYTF

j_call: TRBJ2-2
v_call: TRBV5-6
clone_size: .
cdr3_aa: CASSQRRLGATGELFF

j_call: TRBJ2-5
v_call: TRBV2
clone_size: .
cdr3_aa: CASSDSDTRTETQYF